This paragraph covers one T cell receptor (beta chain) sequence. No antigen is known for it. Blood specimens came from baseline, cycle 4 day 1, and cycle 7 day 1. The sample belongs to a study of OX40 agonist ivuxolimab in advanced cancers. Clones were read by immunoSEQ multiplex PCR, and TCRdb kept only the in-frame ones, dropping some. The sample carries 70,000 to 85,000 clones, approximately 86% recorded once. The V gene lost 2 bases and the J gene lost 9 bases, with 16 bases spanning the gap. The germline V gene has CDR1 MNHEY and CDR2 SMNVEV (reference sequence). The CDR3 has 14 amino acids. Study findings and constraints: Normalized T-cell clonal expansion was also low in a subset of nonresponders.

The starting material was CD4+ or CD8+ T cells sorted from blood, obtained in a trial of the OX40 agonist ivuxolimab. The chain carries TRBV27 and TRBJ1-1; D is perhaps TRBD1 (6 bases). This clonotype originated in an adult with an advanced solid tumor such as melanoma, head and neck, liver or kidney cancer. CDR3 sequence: CASSLIRDMSQAFF. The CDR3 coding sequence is TGTGCCAGCAGTTTAATCAGGGACATGAGCCAAGCTTTCTTT.